Each of the 23 T cell receptor beta chains below was sequenced from the same sample in a study of blood T cell repertoires in COVID-19. Some clones are missing from TCRdb's copy, which holds only in-frame ones; the method was immunoSEQ multiplex PCR. The profile shows 250,000 or so clones, less than 90% of them singletons. Sequenced material: peripheral blood. These receptors originate from a man aged 60 to 69 with acute or convalescent COVID-19.

This chain links TRBV4-1 with TRBJ2-7; 10 positions match TRBD1. CDR1 is MGHRA and CDR2 is YSYEKL in the germline V gene. The CDR3 runs 14 residues. After removal of 2 bases from V and 6 bases from J, the junction contained 4 bases not matched to a gene. CDR3 nucleotides: TGCGCCAGCAGCCAAATGACAGGGGGCGCCGAGCAGTACTTC. This translates into CASSQMTGGAEQYF.

The count of this clone is one. V and J are TRBV30 and TRBJ2-7, with D perhaps matching TRBD2 (7 bases). The length of the CDR3 is 14 residues. V was cut by 0 bases and J by 6 bases, with 15 bases left in between. Germline V gene sequence: CDR1 GTSNPN, CDR2 SVGIG (reference sequence). CDR3: CAWSVRGGSSEQYF. CDR3 coding DNA: TGTGCCTGGAGTGTAAGGGGGGGGAGCAGCGAGCAGTACTTC.

The chain employs TRBV21-1 and TRBJ2-1; the D call TRBD1 from the table was never checked on the DNA. TRBV21-1 is shown as a pseudogene. The CDR3 consists of 16 residues. The CDR3 protein is CASSAGWGQLYNEQFF. The CDR3 DNA follows: TGTGCCAGCAGCGCTGGCTGGGGACAGCTATACAATGAGCAGTTCTTC.

The chain couples TRBV6-2 or TRBV6-3 to TRBJ2-7, with 8 bases fitting TRBD2. Germline CDR1 MNHEY, CDR2 SVGEGT. Trimming cost V 2 bases and J 3 bases; bases outside gene matches: 3. This CDR3 has 14 residues. The DNA for the CDR3 is TGTGCCAGCAGTTACGGCGGGGGGCGCTACGAGCAGTACTTC. It yields the protein CASSYGGGRYEQYF.

The chain combines TRBV7-9 with TRBJ1-5, with D perhaps matching TRBD1 (6 bases). V lost 5 bases and J 8 bases, leaving 10 bases between the germline ends. CDR3 size: 12 residues. Germline V CDR1 and CDR2: SEHNR, FQNEAQ (reference sequence). CDR3 sequence (DNA): TGTGCCAGCAGCACCGACAGGAAGCCCCAGCATTTT. This translates into CASSTDRKPQHF.

The rearrangement joins TRBV15 to TRBJ2-7; TRBD1 matches 8 bases. The J segment lost 4 bases and the V segment lost 5 bases, leaving 4 bases of the junction unmatched. CDR1 and CDR2 (germline): LNHNV, YYDKDF (reference sequence). The CDR3 sequence is 13 residues long. The DNA for the CDR3 is TGTGCCACCAGCTCAGGACAGGGTTACGAGCAGTACTTC. Protein sequence: CATSSGQGYEQYF.

V usage is TRBV5-1 and J usage is TRBJ2-1; possibly TRBD2 for D (7 bases). Between the trimmed V and J ends, which lost 4 bases and 6 bases, there was a span of 17 bases. The CDR3 contains 15 residues. The germline gives CDR1 SGHRS, CDR2 YFSETQ. CDR3 sequence reads: CASSAGAKRFNEQFF. CDR3 in DNA: TGCGCCAGCAGCGCGGGGGCTAAAAGGTTCAATGAGCAGTTCTTC. The variable domain in full, completed from reference TRBV5-1 and TRBJ2-1, reads KAGVTQTPRYLIKTRGQQVTLSCSPISGHRSVSWYQQTPGQGLQFLFEYFSETQRNKGNFPGRFSGRQFSNSRSEMNVSTLELGDSALYLCASSAGAKRFNEQFFGPGTRLTVL.

This chain uses TRBV7-9 with TRBJ1-4; D possibly corresponds to TRBD1 (5 bases). Trimming removed 5 bases at V and 4 bases at J, with 17 bases between. Germline CDR1 is SEHNR and CDR2 is FQNEAQ (reference sequence). There are 16 residues in the CDR3. CDR3 loop: CASSVTAGRLNEKLFF. DNA for the CDR3: TGTGCCAGCAGCGTTACTGCGGGACGTCTTAATGAAAAACTGTTTTTT.

A few counts support this clone. This chain uses TRBV5-1 with TRBJ1-5, with 9 bases matching TRBD1. This CDR3 comprises 15 residues. The V segment lost 3 bases and the J segment 6 bases; nucleotides outside the gene matches: 7. Per germline, CDR1 SGHRS and CDR2 YFSETQ. The CDR3 is CASSSTGGSGQPQHF. Written as DNA, the CDR3 is TGCGCCAGCAGCTCCACAGGGGGCTCGGGTCAGCCCCAGCATTTT.

The rearrangement uses TRBV5-5 and TRBJ2-7; TRBD1 matches 9 bases. CDR1 and CDR2 from the germline V gene are SGHKS and YYEKEE (reference sequence). The J segment lost 1 base and the V segment lost 2 bases, leaving 4 bases of the junction unmatched. This CDR3 has 15 amino acids. CDR3 bases: TGTGCCAGCAGCTTAGGGACAGGGAAGTCCTACGAGCAGTACTTC. Protein sequence: CASSLGTGKSYEQYF.

This clone has just one count. For the CDR3, the DNA is TGTGCCAGCAGCCGTGGGACAGATAGCAATCAGCCCCAGCATTTT. Amino acids: CASSRGTDSNQPQHF. The chain joins TRBV27 to TRBJ1-5; 7 bases agree with TRBD1. The CDR3 sequence is 15 residues long. J was trimmed by 0 bases and V by 6 bases; bases with no gene match: 5. Per germline, CDR1 MNHEY and CDR2 SMNVEV (reference sequence).

The chain recombines TRBV27 with TRBJ2-6, with D uncertain. The CDR3 runs to 15 residues. Trimming removed 3 bases at V and 1 base at J, with 7 bases between. Germline V lookup: CDR1 MNHEY, CDR2 SMNVEV (reference sequence). CDR3 DNA sequence: TGTGCCAGCAGTTTTGTCCTTTCTGGGGCCAACGTCCTGACTTTC. Protein sequence: CASSFVLSGANVLTF.

This rearrangement joins TRBV5-1 to TRBJ2-7, with 7 bases lining up with TRBD1. V was clipped by 4 bases and J by 3 bases; unmatched bases: 10. The CDR3 totals 15 residues. CDR1 is SGHRS, CDR2 YFSETQ, per germline. CDR3 region: CASSTPGQVVYEQYF. DNA for the CDR3: TGCGCCAGCAGCACACCCGGACAGGTTGTCTACGAGCAGTACTTC.

The chain couples TRBV27 to TRBJ2-3, with 11 bases matching TRBD2. Germline CDR1 MNHEY, CDR2 SMNVEV (reference sequence). The CDR3 sequence is 17 residues long. V gave up 6 bases and J gave up 4 bases; unmatched junction bases: 12. CDR3 protein: CASRGRIAGGPPDTQYF. CDR3 nucleotides: TGTGCCAGCAGAGGCCGAATAGCGGGAGGGCCCCCAGATACGCAGTATTTT.

The CDR3 loop reads CASSPNRAQNQPQHF. The CDR3 region has the DNA TGTGCCAGCAGCCCGAACAGGGCCCAGAATCAGCCCCAGCATTTT. The chain combines TRBV7-8 with TRBJ1-5; D possibly corresponds to TRBD1 (6 bases). Germline V gene sequence: CDR1 SGHVS, CDR2 FQNEAQ. Trimming cost V 5 bases and J 4 bases, with 15 bases left between them. The CDR3 spans 15 residues.

V gene TRBV21-1 combines with J gene TRBJ2-3; the listed D gene, TRBD2, was not tested against the DNA. TRBV21-1 counts as a pseudogene. The CDR3 covers 9 residues. CDR3 residues: CASESLRYF. The DNA of the CDR3 is TGTGCCAGCGAATCCCTAAGGTATTTT.

The V call is TRBV9, the J call TRBJ1-6, with D uncertain. Germline CDR1 SGDLS, CDR2 YYNGEE. With 2 bases removed from V and 5 bases from J, the gap between germline ends came to 14 bases. This CDR3 region has 16 residues. The chain's CDR3 is CASSVDSAPNNSPLHF. Here the CDR3 DNA reads TGTGCCAGCAGCGTCGACTCTGCCCCGAATAATTCACCCCTCCACTTT.

The rearrangement links TRBV7-6 to TRBJ2-3; perhaps TRBD1 as D (6 bases). CDR1 and CDR2 from the germline V gene are SGHVS and FNYEAQ. V was clipped by 4 bases and J by 4 bases, with 18 bases between them. The CDR3 runs to 16 residues. CDR3 nucleotides: TGTGCCAGCAGCTCATCACTAACAGGGAACCCAGATACGCAGTATTTT. Translation gives CASSSSLTGNPDTQYF.

The J gene is TRBJ2-7, the V gene TRBV5-1; D call uncertain. Germline-derived CDR1 and CDR2 are SGHRS and YFSETQ. The CDR3 runs 14 residues. V lost 3 bases, J lost 5 bases, and 15 bases lay in between. This CDR3 is CASSSPPGLNEQYF. In DNA, the CDR3 is TGCGCCAGCAGCTCGCCTCCAGGTCTCAACGAGCAGTACTTC.

This chain uses TRBV27 with TRBJ2-7, with TRBD2 as a possible D gene (5 bases). Trimming cost V 0 bases and J 7 bases, with 10 bases left between them. In germline, CDR1 is MNHEY, CDR2 SMNVEV (reference sequence). The CDR3 covers 13 residues. CDR3 protein: CASSLSGPGEQYF. As DNA, the CDR3 is TGTGCCAGCAGTTTATCAGGTCCGGGGGAGCAGTACTTC.

The gene calls are TRBV2 and TRBJ2-2; the D is unclear. From germline, CDR1 is SNHLY and CDR2 FYNNEI. The CDR3 is made up of 11 amino acids. The ends were cut back, 3 bases at V and 7 bases at J, with 3 bases in the middle. This chain's CDR3 is CASSDSGELFF. In DNA form, the CDR3 reads TGTGCCAGCAGTGACAGCGGGGAGCTGTTTTTT.

The chain employs TRBV27 and TRBJ2-2, with 7 bases aligning to TRBD2. The germline V gene encodes CDR1 MNHEY and CDR2 SMNVEV (reference sequence). The CDR3 is 17 amino acids. The V and J ends lost 5 bases and 0 bases, in that order; junction bases with no gene match: 9. The DNA for the CDR3 is TGTGCCAGCAGTCTCTACGCGGCGGGGGCGAACACCGGGGAGCTGTTTTTT. Protein sequence: CASSLYAAGANTGELFF.

The rearrangement links TRBV5-1 to TRBJ2-1; 15 bases align to TRBD2. Trimming at V came to 6 bases and at J to 0 bases, leaving 7 bases not matched to a gene. CDR1 is SGHRS and CDR2 is YFSETQ in the germline V gene. CDR3 length: 18 residues. The CDR3 protein is CASTIGTSGRSSYNEQFF. The CDR3 coding sequence is TGCGCCAGCACCATTGGGACTAGCGGGAGGAGCTCCTACAATGAGCAGTTCTTC. The full variable domain, in which reference TRBV5-1 and TRBJ2-1 provide the parts outside the CDR3, is KAGVTQTPRYLIKTRGQQVTLSCSPISGHRSVSWYQQTPGQGLQFLFEYFSETQRNKGNFPGRFSGRQFSNSRSEMNVSTLELGDSALYLCASTIGTSGRSSYNEQFFGPGTRLTVL.